This TCR beta chain was captured in a study of PD-1 blockade in mismatch repair-deficient tumors. V gave up 2 bases and J gave up 4 bases; unmatched junction bases: 7. The CDR3 extends over 18 amino acids. CDR1 is SGHKS, CDR2 YYEKEE, per germline (reference sequence). TCRdb keeps only in-frame clones here, not all; method: immunoSEQ multiplex PCR. The sample carries some 130,000 clones, roughly 86% recorded once. This receptor was identified in an adult with mismatch repair-deficient cancer. The chain is built from TRBV5-5 and TRBJ2-2, with 14 bases matching TRBD2. The source material was peripheral blood, sampled approximately 72 weeks after starting pembrolizumab. This chain's CDR3 is CASSFWTSGRRSTGELFF. The CDR3 DNA sequence: TGTGCCAGCAGCTTCTGGACTAGCGGGAGGCGGAGCACCGGGGAGCTGTTTTTT. The full variable domain, completed using reference TRBV5-5 and TRBJ2-2, is DAGVTQSPTHLIKTRGQQVTLRCSPISGHKSVSWYQQVLGQGPQFIFQYYEKEERGRGNFPDRFSARQFPNYSSELNVNALLLGDSALYLCASSFWTSGRRSTGELFFGEGSRLTVL.